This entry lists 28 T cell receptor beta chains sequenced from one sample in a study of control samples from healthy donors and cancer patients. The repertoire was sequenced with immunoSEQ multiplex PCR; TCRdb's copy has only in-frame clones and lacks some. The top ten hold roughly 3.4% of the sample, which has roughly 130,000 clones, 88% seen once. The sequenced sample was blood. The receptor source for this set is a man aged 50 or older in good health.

CDR3 DNA sequence: TGTGCCAGCAGCTTAGCGGAGACAGGGGAAGCTTTCTTT. This encodes CASSLAETGEAFF. The rearrangement uses TRBV7-6 and TRBJ1-1, with TRBD1 matching over 7 bases. This CDR3 comprises 13 residues. J was trimmed by 8 bases and V by 0 bases; bases with no gene match: 3. CDR1 is SGHVS, CDR2 FNYEAQ, per germline. Full variable domain (outside the CDR3, taken from reference TRBV7-6 and TRBJ1-1): GAGVSQSPRYKVTKRGQDVALRCDPISGHVSLYWYRQALGQGPEFLTYFNYEAQQDKSGLPNDRFSAERPEGSISTLTIQRTEQRDSAMYRCASSLAETGEAFFGQGTRLTVV.

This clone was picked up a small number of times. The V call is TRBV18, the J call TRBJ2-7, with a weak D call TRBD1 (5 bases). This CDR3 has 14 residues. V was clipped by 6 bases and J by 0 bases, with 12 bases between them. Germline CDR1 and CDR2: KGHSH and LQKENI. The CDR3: CASSLLDSSYEQYF. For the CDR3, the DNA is TGTGCCAGCTCCCTCCTCGACAGCTCCTACGAGCAGTACTTC. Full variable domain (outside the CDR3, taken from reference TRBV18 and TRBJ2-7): NAGVMQNPRHLVRRRGQEARLRCSPMKGHSHVYWYRQLPEEGLKFMVYLQKENIIDESGMPKERFSAEFPKEGPSILRIQQVVRGDSAAYFCASSLLDSSYEQYFGPGTRLTVT.

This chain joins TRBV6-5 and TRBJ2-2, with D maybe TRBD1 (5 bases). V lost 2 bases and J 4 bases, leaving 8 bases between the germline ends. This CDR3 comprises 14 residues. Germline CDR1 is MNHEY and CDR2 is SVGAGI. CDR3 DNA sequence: TGTGCCAGCAGTTACACGGACACCACCGGGGAGCTGTTTTTT. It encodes CASSYTDTTGELFF.

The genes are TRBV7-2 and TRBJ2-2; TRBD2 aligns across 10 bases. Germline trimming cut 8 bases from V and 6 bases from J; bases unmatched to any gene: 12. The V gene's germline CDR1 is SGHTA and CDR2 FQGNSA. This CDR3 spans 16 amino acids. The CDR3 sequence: CASGPFASGGSGELFF. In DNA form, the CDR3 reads TGTGCCAGCGGCCCCTTTGCTAGCGGGGGTTCCGGGGAGCTGTTTTTT.

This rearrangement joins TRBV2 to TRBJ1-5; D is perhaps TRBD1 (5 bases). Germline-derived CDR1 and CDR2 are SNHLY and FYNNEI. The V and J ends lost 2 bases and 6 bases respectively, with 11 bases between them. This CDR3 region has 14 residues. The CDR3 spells CASSETAGPQPQHF. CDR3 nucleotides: TGTGCCAGCAGTGAAACCGCAGGGCCTCAGCCCCAGCATTTT.

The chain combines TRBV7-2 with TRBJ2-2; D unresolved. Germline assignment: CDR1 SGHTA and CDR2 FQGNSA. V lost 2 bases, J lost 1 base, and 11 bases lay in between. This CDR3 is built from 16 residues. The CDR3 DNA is TGTGCCAGCAGCTTACAGTCCCCAGGGAACACCGGGGAGCTGTTTTTT. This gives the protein CASSLQSPGNTGELFF. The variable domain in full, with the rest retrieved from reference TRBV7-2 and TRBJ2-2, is GAGVSQSPSNKVTEKGKDVELRCDPISGHTALYWYRQSLGQGLEFLIYFQGNSAPDKSGLPSDRFSAERTGGSVSTLTIQRTQQEDSAVYLCASSLQSPGNTGELFFGEGSRLTVL.

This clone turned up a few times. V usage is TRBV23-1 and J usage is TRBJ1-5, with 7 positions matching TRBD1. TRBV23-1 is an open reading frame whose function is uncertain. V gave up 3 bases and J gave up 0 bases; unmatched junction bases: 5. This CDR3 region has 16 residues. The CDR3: CASSHGTEYSNQPQHF. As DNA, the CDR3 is TGCGCCAGCAGTCACGGGACAGAGTATAGCAATCAGCCCCAGCATTTT.

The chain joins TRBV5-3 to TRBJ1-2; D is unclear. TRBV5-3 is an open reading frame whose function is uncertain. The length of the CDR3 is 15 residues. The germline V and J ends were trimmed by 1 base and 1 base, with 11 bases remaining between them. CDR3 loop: CARSLKGDNNYGYTF. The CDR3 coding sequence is TGTGCCAGAAGCTTGAAGGGAGACAATAACTATGGCTACACCTTC.

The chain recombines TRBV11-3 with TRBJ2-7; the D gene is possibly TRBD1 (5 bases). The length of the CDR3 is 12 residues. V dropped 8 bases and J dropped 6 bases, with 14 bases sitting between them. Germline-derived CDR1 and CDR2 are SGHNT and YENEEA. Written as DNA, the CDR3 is TGTGCCAGCGGAAAGGGGCTAGGCGAGCAGTACTTC. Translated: CASGKGLGEQYF.

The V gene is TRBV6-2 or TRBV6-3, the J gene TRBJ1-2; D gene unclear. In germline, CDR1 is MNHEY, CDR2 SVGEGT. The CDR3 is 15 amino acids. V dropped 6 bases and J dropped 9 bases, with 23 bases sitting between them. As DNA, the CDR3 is TGTGCCAGCAGCTTAACCCGGGCCGAGAGGAGTAGCTACACCTTC. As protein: CASSLTRAERSSYTF.

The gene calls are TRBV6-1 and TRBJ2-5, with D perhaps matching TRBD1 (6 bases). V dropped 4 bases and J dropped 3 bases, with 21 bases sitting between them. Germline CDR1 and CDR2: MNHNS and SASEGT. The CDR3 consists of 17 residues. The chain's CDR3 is CASSGNPTTGTKETQYF. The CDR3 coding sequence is TGTGCCAGCAGTGGCAATCCGACTACCGGGACAAAAGAGACCCAGTACTTC.

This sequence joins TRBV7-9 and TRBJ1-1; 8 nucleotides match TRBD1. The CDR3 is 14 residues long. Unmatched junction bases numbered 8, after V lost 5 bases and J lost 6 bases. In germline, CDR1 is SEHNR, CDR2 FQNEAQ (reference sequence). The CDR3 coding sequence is TGTGCCAGCAGCCCAGGACAGGGTGAAGCTGAAGCTTTCTTT. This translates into CASSPGQGEAEAFF.

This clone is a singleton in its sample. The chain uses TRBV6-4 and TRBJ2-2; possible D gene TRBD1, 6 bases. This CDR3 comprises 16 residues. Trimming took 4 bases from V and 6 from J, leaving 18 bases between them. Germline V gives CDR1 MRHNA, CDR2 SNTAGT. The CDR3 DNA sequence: TGTGCCAGCAGTGGGGAAACAGGGATGGGGCCCGGGGAGCTGTTTTTT. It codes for CASSGETGMGPGELFF.

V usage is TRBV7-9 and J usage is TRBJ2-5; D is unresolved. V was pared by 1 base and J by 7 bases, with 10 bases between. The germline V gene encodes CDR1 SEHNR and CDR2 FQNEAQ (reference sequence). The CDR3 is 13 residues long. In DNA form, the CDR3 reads TGTGCCAGCAGCTTAGGCCGACGAGGGACCCAGTACTTC. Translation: CASSLGRRGTQYF.

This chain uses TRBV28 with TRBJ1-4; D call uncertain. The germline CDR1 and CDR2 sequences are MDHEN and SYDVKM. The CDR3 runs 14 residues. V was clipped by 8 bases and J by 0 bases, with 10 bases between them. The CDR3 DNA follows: TGTGCCAGCCTGGACTCCTCAACTAATGAAAAACTGTTTTTT. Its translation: CASLDSSTNEKLFF.

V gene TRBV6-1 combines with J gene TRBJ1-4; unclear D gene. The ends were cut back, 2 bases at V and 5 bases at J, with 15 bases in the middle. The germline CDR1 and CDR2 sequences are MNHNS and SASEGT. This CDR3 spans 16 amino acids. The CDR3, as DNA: TGTGCCAGCAGTGAAATCTCAGGTGGTTCGAATGAAAAACTGTTTTTT. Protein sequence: CASSEISGGSNEKLFF.

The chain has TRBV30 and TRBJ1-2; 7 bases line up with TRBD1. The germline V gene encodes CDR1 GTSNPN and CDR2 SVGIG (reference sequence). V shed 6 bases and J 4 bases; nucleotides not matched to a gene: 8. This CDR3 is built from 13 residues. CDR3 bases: TGTGCCTGTTCGACAGGGAGAATCTATGGCTACACCTTC. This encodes CACSTGRIYGYTF.

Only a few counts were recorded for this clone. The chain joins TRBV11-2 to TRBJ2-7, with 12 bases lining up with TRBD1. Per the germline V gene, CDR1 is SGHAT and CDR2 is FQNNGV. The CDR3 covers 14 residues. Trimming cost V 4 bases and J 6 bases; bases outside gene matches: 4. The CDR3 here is CASSWGDRGLEQYF. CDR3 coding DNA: TGTGCCAGCAGCTGGGGGGACAGGGGGCTCGAGCAGTACTTC.

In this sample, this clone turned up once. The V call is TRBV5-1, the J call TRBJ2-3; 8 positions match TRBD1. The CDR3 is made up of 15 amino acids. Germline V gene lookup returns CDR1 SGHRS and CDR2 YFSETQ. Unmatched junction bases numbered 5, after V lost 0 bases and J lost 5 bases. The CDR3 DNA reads TGCGCCAGCAGCTTGGGACAGGGGTTCGGAGATACGCAGTATTTT. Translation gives CASSLGQGFGDTQYF.

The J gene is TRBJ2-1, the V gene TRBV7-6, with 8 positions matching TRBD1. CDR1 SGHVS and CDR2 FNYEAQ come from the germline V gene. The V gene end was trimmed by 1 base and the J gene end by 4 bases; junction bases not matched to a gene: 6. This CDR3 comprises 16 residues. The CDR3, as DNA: TGTGCCAGCAGCTTAGTTTCGACAGGGGCGTACAATGAGCAGTTCTTC. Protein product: CASSLVSTGAYNEQFF.

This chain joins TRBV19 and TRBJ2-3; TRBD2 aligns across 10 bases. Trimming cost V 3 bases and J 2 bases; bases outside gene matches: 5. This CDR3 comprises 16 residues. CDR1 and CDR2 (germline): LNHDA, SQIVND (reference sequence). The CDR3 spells CASSIQAGGLTDTQYF. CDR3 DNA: TGTGCCAGTAGTATTCAAGCGGGGGGGCTCACAGATACGCAGTATTTT. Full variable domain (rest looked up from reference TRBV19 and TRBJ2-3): DGGITQSPKYLFRKEGQNVTLSCEQNLNHDAMYWYRQDPGQGLRLIYYSQIVNDFQKGDIAEGYSVSREKKESFPLTVTSAQKNPTAFYLCASSIQAGGLTDTQYFGPGTRLTVL.

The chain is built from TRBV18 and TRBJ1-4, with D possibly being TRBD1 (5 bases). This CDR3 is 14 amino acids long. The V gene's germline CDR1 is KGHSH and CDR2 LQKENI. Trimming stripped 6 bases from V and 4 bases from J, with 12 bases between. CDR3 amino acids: CASSDSGGNEKLFF. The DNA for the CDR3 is TGTGCCAGCTCCGACTCCGGGGGTAATGAAAAACTGTTTTTT.

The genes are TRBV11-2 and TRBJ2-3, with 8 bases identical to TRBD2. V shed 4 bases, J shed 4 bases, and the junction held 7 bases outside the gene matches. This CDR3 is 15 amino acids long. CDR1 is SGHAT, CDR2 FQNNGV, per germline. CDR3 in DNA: TGTGCCAGCAGCTCGCCGGGGGGGGGCCCAGATACGCAGTATTTT. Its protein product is CASSSPGGGPDTQYF. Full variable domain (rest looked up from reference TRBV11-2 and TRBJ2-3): EAGVAQSPRYKIIEKRQSVAFWCNPISGHATLYWYQQILGQGPKLLIQFQNNGVVDDSQLPKDRFSAERLKGVDSTLKIQPAKLEDSAVYLCASSSPGGGPDTQYFGPGTRLTVL.

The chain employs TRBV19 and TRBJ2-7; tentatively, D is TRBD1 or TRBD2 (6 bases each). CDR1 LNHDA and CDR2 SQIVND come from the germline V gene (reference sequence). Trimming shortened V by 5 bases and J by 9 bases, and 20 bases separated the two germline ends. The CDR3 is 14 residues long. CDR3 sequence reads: CASSPRRGAFVQYF. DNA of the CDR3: TGTGCCAGTAGTCCCCGAAGGGGGGCTTTTGTGCAGTACTTC.

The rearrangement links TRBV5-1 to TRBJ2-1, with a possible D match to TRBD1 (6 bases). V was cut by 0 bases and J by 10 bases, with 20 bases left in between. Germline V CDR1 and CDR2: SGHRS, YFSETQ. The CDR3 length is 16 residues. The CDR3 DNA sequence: TGCGCCAGCAGCTTGGTTCAGCGGACAGTGGGCATCGAGCAGTTCTTC. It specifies CASSLVQRTVGIEQFF.

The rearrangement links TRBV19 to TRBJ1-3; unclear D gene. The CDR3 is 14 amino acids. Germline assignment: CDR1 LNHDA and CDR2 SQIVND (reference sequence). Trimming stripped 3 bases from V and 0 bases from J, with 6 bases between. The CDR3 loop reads CASSIVNSGNTIYF. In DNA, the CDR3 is TGTGCCAGTAGTATTGTTAACTCTGGAAACACCATATATTTT.

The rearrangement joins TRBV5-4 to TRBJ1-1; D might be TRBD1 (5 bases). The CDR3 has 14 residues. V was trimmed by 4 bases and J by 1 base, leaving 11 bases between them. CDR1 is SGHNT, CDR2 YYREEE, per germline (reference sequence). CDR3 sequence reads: CASSLQTANTEAFF. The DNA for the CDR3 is TGTGCCAGCAGCCTTCAGACAGCGAACACTGAAGCTTTCTTT.

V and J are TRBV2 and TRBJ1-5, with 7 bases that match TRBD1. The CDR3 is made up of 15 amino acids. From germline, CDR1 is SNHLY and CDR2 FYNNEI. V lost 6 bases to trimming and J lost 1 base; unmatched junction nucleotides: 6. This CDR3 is CASRATGRSNQPQHF. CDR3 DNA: TGTGCCAGCAGGGCGACAGGGCGAAGCAATCAGCCCCAGCATTTT. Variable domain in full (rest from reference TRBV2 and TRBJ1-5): EPEVTQTPSHQVTQMGQEVILRCVPISNHLYFYWYRQILGQKVEFLVSFYNNEISEKSEIFDDQFSVERPDGSNFTLKIRSTKLEDSAMYFCASRATGRSNQPQHFGDGTRLSIL.